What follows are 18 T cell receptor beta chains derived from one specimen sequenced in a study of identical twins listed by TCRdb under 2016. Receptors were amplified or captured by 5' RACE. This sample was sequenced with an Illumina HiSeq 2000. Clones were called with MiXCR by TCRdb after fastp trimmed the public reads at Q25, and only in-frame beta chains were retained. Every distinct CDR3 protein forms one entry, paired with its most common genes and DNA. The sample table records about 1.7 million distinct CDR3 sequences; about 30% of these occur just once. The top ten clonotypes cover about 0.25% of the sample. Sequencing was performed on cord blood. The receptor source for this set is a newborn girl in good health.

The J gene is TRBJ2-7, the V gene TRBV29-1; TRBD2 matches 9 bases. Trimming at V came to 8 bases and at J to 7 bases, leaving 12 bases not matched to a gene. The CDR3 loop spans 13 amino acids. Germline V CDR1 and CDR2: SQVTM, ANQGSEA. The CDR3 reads CSPIAGVSNEQYF. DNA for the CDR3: TGCAGCCCGATAGCGGGAGTTTCAAATGAGCAGTACTTC.

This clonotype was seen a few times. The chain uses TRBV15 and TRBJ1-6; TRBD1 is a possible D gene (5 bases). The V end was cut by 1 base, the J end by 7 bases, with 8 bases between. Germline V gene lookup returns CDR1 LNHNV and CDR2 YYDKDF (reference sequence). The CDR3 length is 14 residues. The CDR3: CATSRGQRNSPLHF. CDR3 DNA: TGTGCCACCAGCAGAGGACAGCGGAATTCACCCCTCCACTTT. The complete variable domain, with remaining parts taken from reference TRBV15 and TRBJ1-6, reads DAMVIQNPRYQVTQFGKPVTLSCSQTLNHNVMYWYQQKSSQAPKLLFHYYDKDFNNEADTPDNFQSRRPNTSFCFLDIRSPGLGDTAMYLCATSRGQRNSPLHFGNGTRLTVT.

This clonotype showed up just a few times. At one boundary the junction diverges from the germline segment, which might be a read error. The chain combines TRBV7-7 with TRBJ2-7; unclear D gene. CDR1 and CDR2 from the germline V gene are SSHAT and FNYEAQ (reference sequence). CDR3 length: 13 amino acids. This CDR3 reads CASSSSPYYEQYF. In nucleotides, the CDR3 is TGTGCTAGCAGCTCGTCGCCATACTACGAGCAGTACTTC.

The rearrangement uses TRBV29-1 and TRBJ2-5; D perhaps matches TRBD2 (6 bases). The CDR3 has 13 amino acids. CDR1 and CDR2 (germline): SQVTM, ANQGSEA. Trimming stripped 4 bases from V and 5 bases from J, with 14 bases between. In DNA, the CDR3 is TGCAGCGTTGTTGGAGGGCGTGGGGAGACCCAGTACTTC. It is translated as CSVVGGRGETQYF.

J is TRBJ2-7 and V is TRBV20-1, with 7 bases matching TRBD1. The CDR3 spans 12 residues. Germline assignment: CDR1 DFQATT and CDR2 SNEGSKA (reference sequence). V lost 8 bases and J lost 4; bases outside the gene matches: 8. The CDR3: CSLNRGAYEQYF. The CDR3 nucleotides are TGCAGTCTGAACAGGGGAGCTTACGAGCAGTACTTC.

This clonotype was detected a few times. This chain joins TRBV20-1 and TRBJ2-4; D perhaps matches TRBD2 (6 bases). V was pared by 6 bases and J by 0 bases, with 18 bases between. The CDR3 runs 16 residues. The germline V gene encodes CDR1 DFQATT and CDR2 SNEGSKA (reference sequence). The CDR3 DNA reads TGCAGTGCCTTAAGGTGGGGAGGCCTAGCCAAAAACATTCAGTACTTC. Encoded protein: CSALRWGGLAKNIQYF.

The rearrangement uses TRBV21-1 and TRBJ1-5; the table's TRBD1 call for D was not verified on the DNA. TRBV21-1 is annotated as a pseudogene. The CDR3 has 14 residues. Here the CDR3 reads CASRPAGLDQPQHF. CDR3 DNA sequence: TGTGCCAGCCGTCCTGCGGGGCTGGATCAGCCCCAGCATTTT.

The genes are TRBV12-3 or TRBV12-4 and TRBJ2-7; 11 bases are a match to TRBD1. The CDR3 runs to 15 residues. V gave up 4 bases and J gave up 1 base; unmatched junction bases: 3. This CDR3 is CASSWTGGISYEQYF. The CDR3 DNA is TGTGCCAGCAGTTGGACAGGGGGCATTTCCTACGAGCAGTACTTC.

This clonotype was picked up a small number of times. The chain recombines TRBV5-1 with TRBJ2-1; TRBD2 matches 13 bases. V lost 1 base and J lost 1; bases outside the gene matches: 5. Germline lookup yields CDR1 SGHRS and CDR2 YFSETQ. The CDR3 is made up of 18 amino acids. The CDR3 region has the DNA TGCGCCAGCAGCTTGCGGGCACTAGCGGGGGGGTCCTACAATGAGCAGTTCTTC. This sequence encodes CASSLRALAGGSYNEQFF.

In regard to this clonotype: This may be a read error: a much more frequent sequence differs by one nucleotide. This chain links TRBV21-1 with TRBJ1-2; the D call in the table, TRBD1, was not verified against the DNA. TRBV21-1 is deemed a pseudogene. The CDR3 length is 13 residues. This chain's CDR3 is CASIADRGYGYTF. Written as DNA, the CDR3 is TGTGCCAGCATCGCCGACAGGGGCTATGGCTACACCTTC.

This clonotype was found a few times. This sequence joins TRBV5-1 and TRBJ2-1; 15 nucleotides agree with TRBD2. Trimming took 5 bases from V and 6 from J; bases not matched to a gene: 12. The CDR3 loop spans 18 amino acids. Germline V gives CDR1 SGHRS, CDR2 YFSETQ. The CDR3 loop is CASSPGLAGGPWLNEQFF. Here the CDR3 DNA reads TGCGCCAGCAGTCCCGGACTAGCGGGAGGGCCGTGGCTCAATGAGCAGTTCTTC. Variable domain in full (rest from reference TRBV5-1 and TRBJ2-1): KAGVTQTPRYLIKTRGQQVTLSCSPISGHRSVSWYQQTPGQGLQFLFEYFSETQRNKGNFPGRFSGRQFSNSRSEMNVSTLELGDSALYLCASSPGLAGGPWLNEQFFGPGTRLTVL.

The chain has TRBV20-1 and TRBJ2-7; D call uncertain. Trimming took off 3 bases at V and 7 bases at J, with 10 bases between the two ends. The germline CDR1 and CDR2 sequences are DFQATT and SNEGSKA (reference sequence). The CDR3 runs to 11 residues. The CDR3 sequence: CSARRINEQYF. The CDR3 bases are TGCAGTGCTAGGAGGATCAATGAGCAGTACTTC.

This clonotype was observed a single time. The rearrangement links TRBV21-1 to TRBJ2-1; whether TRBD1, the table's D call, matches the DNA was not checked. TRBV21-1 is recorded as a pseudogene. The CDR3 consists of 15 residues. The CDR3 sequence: CASSNGGANQETQFF. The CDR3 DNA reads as TGTGCCAGCAGCAATGGCGGGGCGAACCAAGAGACCCAGTTCTTC.

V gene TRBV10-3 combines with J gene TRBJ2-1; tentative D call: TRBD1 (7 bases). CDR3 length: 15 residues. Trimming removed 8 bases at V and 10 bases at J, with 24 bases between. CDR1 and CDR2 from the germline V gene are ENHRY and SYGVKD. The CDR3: CAIGRGMRDLSEQFF. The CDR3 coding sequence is TGTGCCATCGGCAGGGGGATGCGGGATTTAAGCGAGCAGTTCTTC.

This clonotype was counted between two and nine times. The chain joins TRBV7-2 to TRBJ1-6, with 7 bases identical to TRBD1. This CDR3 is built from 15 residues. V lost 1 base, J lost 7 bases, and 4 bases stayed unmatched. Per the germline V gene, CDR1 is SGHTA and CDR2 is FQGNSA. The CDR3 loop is CASSLGDSLNSPLHF. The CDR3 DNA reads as TGTGCCAGCAGCTTAGGGGACAGTTTGAATTCACCCCTCCACTTT.

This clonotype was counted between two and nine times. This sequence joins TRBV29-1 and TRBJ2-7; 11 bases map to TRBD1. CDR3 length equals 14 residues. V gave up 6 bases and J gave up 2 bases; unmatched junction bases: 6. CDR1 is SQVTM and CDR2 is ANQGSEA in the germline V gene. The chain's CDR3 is CSVAGTGGPYEQYF. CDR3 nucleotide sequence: TGCAGCGTGGCCGGGACAGGGGGTCCCTACGAGCAGTACTTC.

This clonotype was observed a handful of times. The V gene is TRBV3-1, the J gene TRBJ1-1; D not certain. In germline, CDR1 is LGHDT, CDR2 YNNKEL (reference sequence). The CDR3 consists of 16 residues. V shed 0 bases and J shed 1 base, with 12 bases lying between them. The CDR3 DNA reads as TGTGCCAGCAGCCAAGAAAGGTTATCACGGAACACTGAAGCTTTCTTT. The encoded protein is CASSQERLSRNTEAFF.

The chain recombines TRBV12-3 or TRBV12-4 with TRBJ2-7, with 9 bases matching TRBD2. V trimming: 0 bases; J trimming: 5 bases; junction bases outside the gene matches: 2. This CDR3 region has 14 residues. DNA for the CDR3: TGTGCCAGCAGTTTAGCAGGGACTAGCAACGAGCAGTACTTC. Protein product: CASSLAGTSNEQYF.